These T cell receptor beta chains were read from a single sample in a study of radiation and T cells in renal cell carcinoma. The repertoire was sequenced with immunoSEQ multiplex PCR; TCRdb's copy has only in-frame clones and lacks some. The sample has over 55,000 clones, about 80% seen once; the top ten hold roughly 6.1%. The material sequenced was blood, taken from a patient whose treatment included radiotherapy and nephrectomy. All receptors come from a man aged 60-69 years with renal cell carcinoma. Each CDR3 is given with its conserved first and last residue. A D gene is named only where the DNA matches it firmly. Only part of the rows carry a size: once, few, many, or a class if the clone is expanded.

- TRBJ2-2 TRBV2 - CASSLETPTFLNTGELFF TGTGCCAGCAGTCTCGAGACTCCCACCTTCCTTAACACCGGGGAGCTGTTTTTT
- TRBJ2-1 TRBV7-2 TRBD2 CASSLWGAGGYNEQFF TGTGCCAGCAGCTTGTGGGGAGCGGGGGGTTACAATGAGCAGTTCTTC
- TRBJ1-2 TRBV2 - CASGEVGGYGYTF TGTGCCAGCGGAGAGGTCGGGGGCTATGGCTACACCTTC
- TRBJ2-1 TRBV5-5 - CASSPDNSDNEQFF TGTGCCAGCAGCCCGGACAACTCAGACAATGAGCAGTTCTTC
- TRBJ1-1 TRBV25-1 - CASSEYEAAGAFF TGTGCCAGCAGTGAATATGAGGCGGCTGGGGCTTTCTTT
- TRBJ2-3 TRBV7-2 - CASRLTGTTQYF TGTGCCAGCAGGTTAACAGGCACAACGCAGTATTTT
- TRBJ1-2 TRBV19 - CASSMGQTYGYTF TGTGCCAGTAGTATGGGGCAGACCTATGGCTACACCTTC
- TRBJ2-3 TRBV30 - CAWSVLQDTQYF TGTGCCTGGAGTGTACTTCAAGATACGCAGTATTTT
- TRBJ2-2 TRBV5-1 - CASSLLPGISTGELFF TGCGCCAGCAGCTTGCTACCGGGCATTAGCACCGGGGAGCTGTTTTTT
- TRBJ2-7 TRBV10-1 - CASSDPRYSYEQYF TGCGCCAGCAGCGATCCACGTTACTCCTACGAGCAGTACTTC
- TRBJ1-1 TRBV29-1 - CSGGAAANTEAFF TGCAGCGGGGGGGCAGCGGCGAACACTGAAGCTTTCTTT
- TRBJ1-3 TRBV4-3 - CASSQSTGPGNTIYF TGCGCCAGCAGCCAATCAACAGGGCCGGGAAACACCATATATTTT
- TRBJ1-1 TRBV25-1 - CASSLAQGSAFF TGTGCCAGCAGTCTCGCCCAGGGATCAGCTTTCTTT
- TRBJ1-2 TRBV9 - CASSVSEYLTGYTF TGTGCCAGCAGCGTATCTGAATACTTGACTGGCTACACCTTC
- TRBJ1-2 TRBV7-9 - CASSLLDDWNYGYTF TGTGCCAGCAGCTTACTAGACGACTGGAACTATGGCTACACCTTC
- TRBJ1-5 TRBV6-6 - CASRTTGPEPQHF TGTGCCAGCAGGACGACAGGTCCTGAGCCCCAGCATTTT
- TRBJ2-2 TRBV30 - CAFTPGGGWGRELFF TGTGCCTTCACTCCCGGCGGGGGCTGGGGAAGGGAGCTGTTTTTT
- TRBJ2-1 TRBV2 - CASRTGTRNEQFF TGTGCCAGCCGTACCGGGACCCGCAATGAGCAGTTCTTC
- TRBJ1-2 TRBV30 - CAWSEPPNYGYTF TGTGCCTGGAGTGAACCACCTAACTATGGCTACACCTTC
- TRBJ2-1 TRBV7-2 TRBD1 CASSARPAGQGFSDEQFF TGTGCCAGCAGCGCCCGCCCCGCGGGACAGGGCTTTTCGGATGAGCAGTTCTTC
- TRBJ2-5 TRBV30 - CAWMRRDLIRQTQYF TGTGCCTGGATGCGGCGGGACCTAATTAGGCAGACCCAGTACTTC
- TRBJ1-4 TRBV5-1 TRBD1 CASSFTGTVNEKLFF TGCGCCAGCAGCTTTACAGGGACAGTTAATGAAAAACTGTTTTTT
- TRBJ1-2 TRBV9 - CASSVWIKENYGYTF TGTGCCAGCAGCGTATGGATCAAGGAGAACTATGGCTACACCTTC
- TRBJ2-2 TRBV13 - CASLWGGPSTGELFF TGTGCCAGTCTATGGGGGGGCCCCTCTACCGGGGAGCTGTTTTTT
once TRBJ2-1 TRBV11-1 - CASSYLGTFDNEQFF TGTGCCAGCAGCTACCTCGGGACTTTCGACAATGAGCAGTTCTTC
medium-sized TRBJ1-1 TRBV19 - CASSKGLNTEAFF TGTGCCAGTAGTAAGGGCCTTAACACTGAAGCTTTCTTT
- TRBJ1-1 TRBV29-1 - CSARGSGNTEAFF TGCAGCGCCCGAGGATCTGGGAACACTGAAGCTTTCTTT
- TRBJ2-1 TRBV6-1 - CASSEGHGAFEQFF TGTGCCAGCAGTGAAGGCCATGGCGCCTTTGAGCAGTTCTTC
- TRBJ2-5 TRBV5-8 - CASSPDGGFQETQYF TGTGCCAGCAGCCCTGATGGGGGATTTCAAGAGACCCAGTACTTC
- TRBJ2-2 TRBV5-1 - CASTETGELFF TGCGCCAGCACCGAGACAGGGGAGCTGTTTTTT
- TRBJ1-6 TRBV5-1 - CASSPRGGSYNSPLHF TGCGCCAGCAGCCCTAGGGGGGGCTCCTATAATTCACCCCTCCACTTT
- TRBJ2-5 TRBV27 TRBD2 CASSPGLAGGQETQYF TGTGCCAGCAGTCCGGGACTAGCGGGGGGCCAAGAGACCCAGTACTTC
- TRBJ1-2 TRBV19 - CASSRVGRDYGYTF TGTGCCAGTAGTAGGGTGGGCCGGGACTATGGCTACACCTTC
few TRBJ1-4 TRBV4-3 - CASSQGPGDRGEKLFF TGCGCCAGCAGCCAAGGCCCAGGGGACCGTGGAGAAAAACTGTTTTTT
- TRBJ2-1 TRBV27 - CASLTGDNEQFF TGTGCCAGCCTTACCGGGGACAATGAGCAGTTCTTC
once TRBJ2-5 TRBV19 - CASSIGGDQETQYF TGTGCCAGTAGTATAGGGGGGGACCAAGAGACCCAGTACTTC
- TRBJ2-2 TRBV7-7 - CASSLEGGELFF TGTGCCAGCAGCTTAGAAGGGGGGGAGCTGTTTTTT
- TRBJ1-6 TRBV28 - CASSLPLDSSPLHF TGTGCCAGCAGTTTACCCCTCGACAGTTCACCCCTCCACTTT
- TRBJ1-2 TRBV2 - CASSKTKDGYTF TGTGCCAGCAGTAAAACCAAGGATGGCTACACCTTC
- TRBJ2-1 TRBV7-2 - CASSYSGYYNEQFF TGTGCCAGCAGCTATAGCGGCTACTACAATGAGCAGTTCTTC
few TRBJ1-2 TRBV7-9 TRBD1 CASSLAIGAGGEANYGYTF TGTGCCAGCAGCTTAGCGATTGGAGCAGGGGGCGAAGCTAACTATGGCTACACCTTC
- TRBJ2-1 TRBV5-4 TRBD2 CASSISGGVAFEQFF TGTGCCAGCAGCATTAGCGGGGGGGTGGCATTTGAGCAGTTCTTC
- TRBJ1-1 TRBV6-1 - CASSETGLWDTEAFF TGTGCCAGCAGTGAGACGGGGCTATGGGACACTGAAGCTTTCTTT
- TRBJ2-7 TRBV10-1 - CASSDGRYEQYF TGCGCCAGCAGTGATGGTCGCTACGAGCAGTACTTC
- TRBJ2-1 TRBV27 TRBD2 CASSLGLAGVGEQFF TGTGCCAGCAGTCTCGGACTAGCGGGAGTCGGTGAGCAGTTCTTC
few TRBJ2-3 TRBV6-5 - CASSYTAGGFTDTQYF TGTGCCAGCAGTTACACCGCGGGCGGGTTCACAGATACGCAGTATTTT
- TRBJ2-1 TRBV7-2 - CASSLVGGNEQFF TGTGCCAGCAGCTTAGTAGGGGGCAATGAGCAGTTCTTC
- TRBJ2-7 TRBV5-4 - CASSTWTQEQYF TGTGCCAGCAGCACCTGGACACAAGAGCAGTACTTC
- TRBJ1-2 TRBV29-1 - CSVEDGQDFYGYTF TGCAGCGTTGAAGACGGGCAGGATTTTTATGGCTACACCTTC
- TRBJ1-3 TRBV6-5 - CASSYWTNSGNTIYF TGTGCCAGCAGTTACTGGACTAACTCTGGAAACACCATATATTTT
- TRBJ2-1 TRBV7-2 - CASSLGYNEQFF TGTGCCAGCAGCTTGGGCTACAATGAGCAGTTCTTC
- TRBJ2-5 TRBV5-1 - CASSAVLRETQYF TGCGCCAGCAGCGCAGTCCTTAGGGAGACCCAGTACTTC
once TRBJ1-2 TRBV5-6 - CASSLPWDYGYTF TGTGCCAGCAGCTTGCCCTGGGACTATGGCTACACCTTC